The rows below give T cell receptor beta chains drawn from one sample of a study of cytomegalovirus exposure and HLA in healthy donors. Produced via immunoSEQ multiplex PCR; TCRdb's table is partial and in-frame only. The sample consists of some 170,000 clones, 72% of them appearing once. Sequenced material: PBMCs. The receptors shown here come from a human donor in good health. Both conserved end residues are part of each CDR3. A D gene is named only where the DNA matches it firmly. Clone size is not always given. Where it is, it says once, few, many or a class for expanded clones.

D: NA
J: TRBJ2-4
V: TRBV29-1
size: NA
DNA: TGCAGCGTTGAAGTACAGGGACGATCCAAAAACATTCAGTACTTC
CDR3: CSVEVQGRSKNIQYF

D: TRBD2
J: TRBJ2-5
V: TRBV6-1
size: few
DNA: TGTGCCAGCAGTGAACTAGCGGGGGATCTAGAGACCCAGTACTTC
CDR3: CASSELAGDLETQYF

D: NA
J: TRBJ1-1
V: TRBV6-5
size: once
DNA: TGTGCCAGCAGCCAGGGGCGAAACACTGAAGCTTTCTTT
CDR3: CASSQGRNTEAFF

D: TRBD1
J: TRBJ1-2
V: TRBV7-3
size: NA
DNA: TGTGCCAGCAGCTTAACGACAGGGGGTGGTGGCTACACCTTC
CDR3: CASSLTTGGGGYTF

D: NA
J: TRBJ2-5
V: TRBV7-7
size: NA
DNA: TGTGCTAGCAGCTTATCCGTCGGGGATCAAGAGACCCAGTACTTC
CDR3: CASSLSVGDQETQYF

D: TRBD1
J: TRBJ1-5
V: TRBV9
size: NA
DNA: TGTGCCAGCAGCCCCGGGACAGGCAGTGCGACCCAGCATTTT
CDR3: CASSPGTGSATQHF

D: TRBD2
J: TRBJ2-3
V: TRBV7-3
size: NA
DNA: TGTGCCAGCAGCCCTAGCGGGGGGGCAGATACGCAGTATTTT
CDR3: CASSPSGGADTQYF

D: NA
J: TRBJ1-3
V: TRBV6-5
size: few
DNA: TGTGCCAGCCACAGATCAAGAGGAAACACCATATATTTT
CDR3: CASHRSRGNTIYF

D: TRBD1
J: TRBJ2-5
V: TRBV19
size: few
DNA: TGTGCCAGTAATCCCCCGGGACAGGGTAGAGAGACCCAGTACTTC
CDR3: CASNPPGQGRETQYF

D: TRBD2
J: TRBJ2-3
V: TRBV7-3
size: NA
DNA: TGTGCCAGCAGCTTAACTAGCGGGGAGGATACGCAGTATTTT
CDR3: CASSLTSGEDTQYF

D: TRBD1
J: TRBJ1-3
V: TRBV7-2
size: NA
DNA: TGTGCCAGCAGCTTAGCCTTCGGGACAGGGGGTGGAAACACCATATATTTT
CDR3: CASSLAFGTGGGNTIYF

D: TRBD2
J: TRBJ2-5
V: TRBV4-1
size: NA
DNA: TGCGCCAGCAGCCAAGGACCTAGGGGAGCGGGGGTGGAGACCCAGTACTTC
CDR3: CASSQGPRGAGVETQYF

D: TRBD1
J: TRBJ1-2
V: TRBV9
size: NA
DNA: TGTGCCAGCAGCCCTGGACAGGCTCACTATGGCTACACCTTC
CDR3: CASSPGQAHYGYTF

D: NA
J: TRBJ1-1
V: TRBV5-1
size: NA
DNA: TGCGCCAGCAGCGAGGCTCGGGATGTGCCTGAAGCTTTCTTT
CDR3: CASSEARDVPEAFF

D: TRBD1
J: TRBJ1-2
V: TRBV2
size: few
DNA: TGTGCCAGCAGTAGACAGGGCGATGGCTACACCTTC
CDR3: CASSRQGDGYTF

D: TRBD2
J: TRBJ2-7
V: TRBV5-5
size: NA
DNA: TGTGCCAGCAGCTTGAGGGAAACTAGCGGGGGAGCATACTCCTACGAGCAGTACTTC
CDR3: CASSLRETSGGAYSYEQYF

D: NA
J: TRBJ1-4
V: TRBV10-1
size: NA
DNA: TGCGCCAGCAATCGACAAGCAACTAATGAAAAACTGTTTTTT
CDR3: CASNRQATNEKLFF

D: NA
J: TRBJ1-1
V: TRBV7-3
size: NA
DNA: TGTGCCAGCAGCCTGGGGGGATCGAACACTGAAGCTTTCTTT
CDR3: CASSLGGSNTEAFF

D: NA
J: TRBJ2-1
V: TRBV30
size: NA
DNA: TGTGCCTGGAGTCAGGGGCTCCCCTACAATGAGCAGTTCTTC
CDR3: CAWSQGLPYNEQFF

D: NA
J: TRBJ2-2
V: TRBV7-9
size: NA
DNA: TGTGCCAGCAGCTTTCGTGGACAGACTCCAACCGGGGAGCTGTTTTTT
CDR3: CASSFRGQTPTGELFF

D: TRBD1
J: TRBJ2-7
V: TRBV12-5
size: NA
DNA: TGTGCTAGTGGTTTGGTTACAGGGGTCCCATCGGATGAGCAGTACTTC
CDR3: CASGLVTGVPSDEQYF

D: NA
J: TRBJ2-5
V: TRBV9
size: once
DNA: TGTGCCAGCAGCGGGACACTCCAAGAGACCCAGTACTTC
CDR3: CASSGTLQETQYF

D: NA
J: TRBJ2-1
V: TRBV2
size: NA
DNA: TGTGCCAGCAGTGGTCCAGGAAGCTCGCACAATGAGCAGTTCTTC
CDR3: CASSGPGSSHNEQFF